The present entry profiles one TCR beta chain with its context. What it binds is not known. The CDR3 runs to 14 residues. Germline-derived CDR1 and CDR2 are MNHNS and SASEGT. Trimming removed 5 bases from V and 13 bases from J, with 18 bases in between. Sequenced with the Oncomine TCR Beta short-read assay was DNA taken from cultured CD4+ T cells. The authors extracted genomic DNA from cultured CD4+ T cells. TCRdb re-derived calls from the PCR reads in MiXCR, one entry per CDR3 protein. The sample consists of 15,000 or so distinct CDR3 sequences, about 60% of them appearing once. The data are from a study of vaccination and CD4 T cells after COVID-19. Study-level background: A CEFX pool, an HIV-1 Nef pool, or else no peptide went into the control cultures.

This sample's treatment: roughly ten-day PBMC culture with coronavirus spike peptide pools or control peptides (ViraFEST assay). ViraFEST grew antigen-specific T cells using peptide pools, then sequenced TCRs. It was with approximately 9.7 IU/ml IL-2 and roughly 9.4 ug/ml peptide pools that roughly 2 million PBMCs per well were cultured. The chain is built from TRBV6-1 and TRBJ1-6, with D unresolved. This receptor was identified in a human donor who had recovered from COVID-19. Sequenced: CD4+ T cells from blood, cultured in vitro. The CDR3 spells CASSTGDEWSPLHF. Written as DNA, the CDR3 is TGTGCCAGCAGTACCGGGGATGAATGGTCCCCCCTCCACTTT.